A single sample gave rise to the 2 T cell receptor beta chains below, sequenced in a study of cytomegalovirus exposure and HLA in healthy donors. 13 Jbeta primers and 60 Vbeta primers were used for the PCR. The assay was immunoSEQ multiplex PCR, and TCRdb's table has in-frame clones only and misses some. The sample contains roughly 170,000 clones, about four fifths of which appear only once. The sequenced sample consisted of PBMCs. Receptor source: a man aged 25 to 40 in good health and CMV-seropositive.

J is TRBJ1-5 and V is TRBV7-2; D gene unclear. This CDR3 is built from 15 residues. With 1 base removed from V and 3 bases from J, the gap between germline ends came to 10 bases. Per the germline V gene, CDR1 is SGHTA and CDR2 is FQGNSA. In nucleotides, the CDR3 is TGTGCCAGCAGCTTAGGCGTCAGGAACAATCAGCCCCAGCATTTT. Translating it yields CASSLGVRNNQPQHF.

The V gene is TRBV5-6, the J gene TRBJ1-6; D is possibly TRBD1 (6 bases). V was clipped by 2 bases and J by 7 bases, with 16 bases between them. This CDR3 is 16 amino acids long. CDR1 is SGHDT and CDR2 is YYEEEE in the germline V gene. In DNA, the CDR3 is TGTGCCAGCAGCTTCAGGGCAAGGGGGAACAATTCACCCCTCCACTTT. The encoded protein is CASSFRARGNNSPLHF.